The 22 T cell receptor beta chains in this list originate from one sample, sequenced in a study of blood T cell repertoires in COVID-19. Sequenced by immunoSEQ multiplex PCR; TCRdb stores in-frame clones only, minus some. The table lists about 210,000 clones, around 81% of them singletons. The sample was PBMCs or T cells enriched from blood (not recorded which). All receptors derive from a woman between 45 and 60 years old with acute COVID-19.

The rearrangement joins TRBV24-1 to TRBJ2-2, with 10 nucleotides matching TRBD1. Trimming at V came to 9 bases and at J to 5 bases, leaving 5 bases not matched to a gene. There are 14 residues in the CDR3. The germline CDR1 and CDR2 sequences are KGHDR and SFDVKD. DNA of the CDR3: TGTGCCACCGAGGGACAGGGGTCGACCGGGGAGCTGTTTTTT. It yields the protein CATEGQGSTGELFF.

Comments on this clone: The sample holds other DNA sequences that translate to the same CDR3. The CDR3 loop is CASSLGAGPYEQYF. The CDR3 DNA reads as TGTGCCAGCAGCTTAGGGGCAGGGCCCTACGAGCAGTACTTC. The chain couples TRBV7-2 to TRBJ2-7, with D possibly TRBD1 on 5 matching bases. The CDR3 has 14 amino acids. Germline V gene lookup returns CDR1 SGHTA and CDR2 FQGNSA. Trimming stripped 1 base from V and 2 bases from J, with 9 bases between.

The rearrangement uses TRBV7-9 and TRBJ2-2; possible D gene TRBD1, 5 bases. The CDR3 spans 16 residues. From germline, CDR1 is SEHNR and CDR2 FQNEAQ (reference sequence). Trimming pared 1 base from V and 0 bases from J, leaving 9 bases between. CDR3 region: CASSLVQASNTGELFF. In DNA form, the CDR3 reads TGTGCCAGCAGCTTAGTACAGGCTTCGAACACCGGGGAGCTGTTTTTT.

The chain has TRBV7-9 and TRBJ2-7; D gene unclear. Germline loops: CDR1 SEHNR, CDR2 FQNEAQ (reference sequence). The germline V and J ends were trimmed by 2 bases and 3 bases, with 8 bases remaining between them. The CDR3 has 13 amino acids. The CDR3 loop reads CASSLTYIYEQYF. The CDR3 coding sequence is TGTGCCAGCAGCTTAACTTATATCTACGAGCAGTACTTC.

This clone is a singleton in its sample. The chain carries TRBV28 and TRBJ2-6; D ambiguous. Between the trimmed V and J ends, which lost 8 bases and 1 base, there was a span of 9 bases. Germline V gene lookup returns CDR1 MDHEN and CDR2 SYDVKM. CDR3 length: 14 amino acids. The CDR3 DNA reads TGTGCCAGCCGCCCTAGGTCTGGGGCCAACGTCCTGACTTTC. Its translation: CASRPRSGANVLTF.

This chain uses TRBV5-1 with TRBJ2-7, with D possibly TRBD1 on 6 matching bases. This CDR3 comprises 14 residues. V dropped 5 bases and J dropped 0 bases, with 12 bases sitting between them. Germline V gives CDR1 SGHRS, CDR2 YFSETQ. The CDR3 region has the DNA TGCGCCAGCAGGTCCCAGGGGATCTCCTACGAGCAGTACTTC. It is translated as CASRSQGISYEQYF.

The CDR3 spells CASSLQGPRDYEQYF. CDR3 DNA sequence: TGTGCCAGCAGCCTACAGGGCCCCAGGGACTACGAGCAGTACTTC. The V call is TRBV7-9, the J call TRBJ2-7; TRBD1 is a possible D gene (6 bases). CDR3 length: 15 amino acids. The germline CDR1 and CDR2 sequences are SEHNR and FQNEAQ (reference sequence). V lost 5 bases and J lost 3, with 17 bases in between.

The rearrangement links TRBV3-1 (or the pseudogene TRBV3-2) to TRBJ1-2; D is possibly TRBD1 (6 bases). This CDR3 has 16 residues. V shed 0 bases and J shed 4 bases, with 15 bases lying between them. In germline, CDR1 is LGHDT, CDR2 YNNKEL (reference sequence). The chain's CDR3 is CASSQDSTGKVYGYTF. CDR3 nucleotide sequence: TGTGCCAGCAGCCAAGATTCAACAGGGAAGGTCTATGGCTACACCTTC.

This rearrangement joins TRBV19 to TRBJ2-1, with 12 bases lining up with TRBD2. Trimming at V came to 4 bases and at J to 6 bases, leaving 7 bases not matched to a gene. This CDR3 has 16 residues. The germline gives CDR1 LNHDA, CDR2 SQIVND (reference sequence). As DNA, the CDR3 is TGTGCCAGTAGTAACAATCTAGCGGGGGGGCTCAATGAGCAGTTCTTC. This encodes CASSNNLAGGLNEQFF. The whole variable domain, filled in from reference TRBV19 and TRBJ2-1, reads DGGITQSPKYLFRKEGQNVTLSCEQNLNHDAMYWYRQDPGQGLRLIYYSQIVNDFQKGDIAEGYSVSREKKESFPLTVTSAQKNPTAFYLCASSNNLAGGLNEQFFGPGTRLTVL.

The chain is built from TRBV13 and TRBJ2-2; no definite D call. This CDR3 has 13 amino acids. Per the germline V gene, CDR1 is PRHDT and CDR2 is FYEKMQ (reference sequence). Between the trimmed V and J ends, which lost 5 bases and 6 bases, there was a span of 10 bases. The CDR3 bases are TGTGCCAGCAGCCCCTCCACAGCCGGGGAGCTGTTTTTT. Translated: CASSPSTAGELFF.

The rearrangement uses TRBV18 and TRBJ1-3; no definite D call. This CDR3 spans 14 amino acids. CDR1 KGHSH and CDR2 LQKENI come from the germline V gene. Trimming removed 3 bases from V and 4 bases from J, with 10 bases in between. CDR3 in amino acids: CASSPQVGGNTIYF. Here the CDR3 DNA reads TGTGCCAGCTCACCGCAGGTCGGAGGAAACACCATATATTTT.

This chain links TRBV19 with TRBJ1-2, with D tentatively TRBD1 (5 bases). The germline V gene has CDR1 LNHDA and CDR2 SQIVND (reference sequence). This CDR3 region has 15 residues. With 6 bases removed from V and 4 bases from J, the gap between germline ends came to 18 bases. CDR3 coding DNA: TGTGCCAGTAGCCTTAGACAGCCCGAAGTCTATGGCTACACCTTC. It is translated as CASSLRQPEVYGYTF.

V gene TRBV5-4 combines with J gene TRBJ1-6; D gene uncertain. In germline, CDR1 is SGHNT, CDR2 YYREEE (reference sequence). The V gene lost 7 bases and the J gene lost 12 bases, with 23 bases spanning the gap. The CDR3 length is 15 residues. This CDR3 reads CASRRAGAMIEPLHF. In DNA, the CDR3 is TGTGCCAGCCGGAGAGCTGGAGCGATGATAGAACCCCTCCACTTT.

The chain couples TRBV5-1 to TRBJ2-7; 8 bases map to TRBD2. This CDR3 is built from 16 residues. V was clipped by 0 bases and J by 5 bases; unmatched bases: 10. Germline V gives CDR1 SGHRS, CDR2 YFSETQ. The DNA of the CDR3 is TGCGCCAGCAGCTTGGCCGAGGTAGCGGGATACGACGAGCAGTACTTC. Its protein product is CASSLAEVAGYDEQYF.

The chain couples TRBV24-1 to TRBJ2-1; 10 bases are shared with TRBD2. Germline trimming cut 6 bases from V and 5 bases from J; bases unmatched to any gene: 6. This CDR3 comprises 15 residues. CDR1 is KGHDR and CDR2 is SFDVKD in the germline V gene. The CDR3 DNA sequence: TGTGCCACCAGTACTAGCGGGAATCCCAACAATGAGCAGTTCTTC. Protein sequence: CATSTSGNPNNEQFF.

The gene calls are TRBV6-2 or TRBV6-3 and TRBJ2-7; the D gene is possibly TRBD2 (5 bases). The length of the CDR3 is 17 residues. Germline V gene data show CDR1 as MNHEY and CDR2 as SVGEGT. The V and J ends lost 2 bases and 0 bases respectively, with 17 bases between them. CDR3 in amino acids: CASSYPIAGAPSYEQYF. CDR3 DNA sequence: TGTGCCAGCAGTTACCCTATTGCGGGCGCCCCCTCCTACGAGCAGTACTTC.

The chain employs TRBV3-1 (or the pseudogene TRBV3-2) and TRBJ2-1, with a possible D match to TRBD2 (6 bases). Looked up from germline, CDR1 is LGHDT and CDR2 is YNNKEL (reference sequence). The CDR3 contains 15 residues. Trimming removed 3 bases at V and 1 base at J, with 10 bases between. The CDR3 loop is CASSHGRGSYNEQFF. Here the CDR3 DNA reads TGTGCCAGCAGCCACGGACGGGGGTCCTACAATGAGCAGTTCTTC.

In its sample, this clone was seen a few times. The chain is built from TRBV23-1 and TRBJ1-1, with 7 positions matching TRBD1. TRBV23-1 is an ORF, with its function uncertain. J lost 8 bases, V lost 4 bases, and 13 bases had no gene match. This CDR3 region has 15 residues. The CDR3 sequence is CASSRAGQAEYEAFF. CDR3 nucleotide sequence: TGCGCCAGCAGTCGCGCAGGACAGGCAGAATACGAAGCTTTCTTT.

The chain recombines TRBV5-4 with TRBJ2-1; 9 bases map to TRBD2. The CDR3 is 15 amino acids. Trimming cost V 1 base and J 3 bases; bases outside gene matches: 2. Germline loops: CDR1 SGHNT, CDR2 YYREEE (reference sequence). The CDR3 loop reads CASSLQTSGYNEQFF. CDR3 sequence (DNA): TGTGCCAGCAGCTTGCAGACTAGCGGCTACAATGAGCAGTTCTTC. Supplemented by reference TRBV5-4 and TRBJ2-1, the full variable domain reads ETGVTQSPTHLIKTRGQQVTLRCSSQSGHNTVSWYQQALGQGPQFIFQYYREEENGRGNFPPRFSGLQFPNYSSELNVNALELDDSALYLCASSLQTSGYNEQFFGPGTRLTVL.

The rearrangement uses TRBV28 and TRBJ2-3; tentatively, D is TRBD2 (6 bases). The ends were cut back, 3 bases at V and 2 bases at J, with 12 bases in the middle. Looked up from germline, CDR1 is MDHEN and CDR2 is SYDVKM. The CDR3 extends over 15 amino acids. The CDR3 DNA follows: TGTGCCAGCAGTTTGATCGGCGGGAACACAGATACGCAGTATTTT. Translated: CASSLIGGNTDTQYF. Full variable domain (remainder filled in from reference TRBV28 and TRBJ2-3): DVKVTQSSRYLVKRTGEKVFLECVQDMDHENMFWYRQDPGLGLRLIYFSYDVKMKEKGDIPEGYSVSREKKERFSLILESASTNQTSMYLCASSLIGGNTDTQYFGPGTRLTVL.

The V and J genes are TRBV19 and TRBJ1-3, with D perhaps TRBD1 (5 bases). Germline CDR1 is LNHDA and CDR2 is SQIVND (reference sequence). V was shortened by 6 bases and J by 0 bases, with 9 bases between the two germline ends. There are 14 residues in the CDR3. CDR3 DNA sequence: TGTGCCAGTAGCCGGGGGAGCTCTGGAAACACCATATATTTT. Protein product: CASSRGSSGNTIYF.

DNA for the CDR3: TGTGCCAGCAGCGTATCGGGTGAGACCCAGTACTTC. Protein: CASSVSGETQYF. The chain employs TRBV9 and TRBJ2-5; D uncertain. The CDR3 runs to 12 residues. Trimming took off 1 base at V and 5 bases at J, with 6 bases between the two ends. Germline CDR1 reads SGDLS; CDR2 reads YYNGEE.